This T cell receptor (beta chain) was identified in a study of blood T cell repertoires in COVID-19. Profiling relied on immunoSEQ multiplex PCR, and the TCRdb table lists in-frame clones only, not all of them. The repertoire has more than 75,000 clones, roughly 90% of them found once; the top ten carry 1.2%. V lost 6 bases, J lost 1 base, and 3 bases stayed unmatched. CDR3 length: 15 amino acids. Germline V gene data show CDR1 as LNHNV and CDR2 as YYDKDF (reference sequence). This sequence originates from a man older than 75 with active or convalescent COVID-19. Material: peripheral blood. The rearrangement uses TRBV15 and TRBJ2-1; 10 bases align to TRBD1. The CDR3 sequence is CATSPDRGSYNEQFF. The CDR3 nucleotides are TGTGCCACCAGTCCGGACAGGGGGTCCTACAATGAGCAGTTCTTC.